This TCR beta chain came from a study of radiation and T cells in renal cell carcinoma. About the research overall: Nephrectomy followed 15 Gy stereotactic body radiation by 4 weeks. Study observations and caveats: In blood, top tumor clones expanded by 2 weeks, shrinking by 4. Pretreatment tumor biopsies were lacking, so baseline clonotypes are unknown.

Sequencing used immunoSEQ multiplex PCR; TCRdb keeps in-frame clones, though not all of them. This sample has about 130,000 clones, with around 81% found just once. Germline V gene sequence: CDR1 MNHNS, CDR2 SASEGT. CDR3 length equals 15 residues. Trimming pared 4 bases from V and 6 bases from J, leaving 18 bases between. The time point denotes: blood 2 weeks post-SBRT. Treatment in this sample: 15 Gy SBRT to primary tumor, nephrectomy 4 weeks later. Radiation-treated patients gave blood at baseline, week 2 and week 4. Of note for this clone: Its antigen is as yet unknown.

The TCR was taken from a man between 45 and 60 years old with renal cell carcinoma. The V call is TRBV6-1, the J call TRBJ1-2; no clear D gene. The sample was blood, taken from a patient whose treatment included radiotherapy and nephrectomy. CDR3 sequence (DNA): TGTGCCAGCAGTGTCGCAGGTGCCCCCTGGGATGGCTACACCTTC. As protein: CASSVAGAPWDGYTF.